The 8 T cell receptor beta chains presented below share a single source sample, sequenced in a study of beta chain bispecific antibodies for T cell cancers. Notes on the study in general: Normal T cells contributed less of the targeted TRBV signal than the leukemia cells did.

Expansion lasted 2 to 4 days, with either anti-CD3 antibody OKT3 or CD3/CD28 beads. For these TCRs, the target antigens are not known. TCRdb ran MiXCR on the 5' RACE reads and lists one entry per CDR3 protein. The sample records 21,000 or so distinct CDR3 sequences, under 3% being singletons. Sequenced sample: healthy donor T cells cultured with leukemia cells. These receptor sequences come from a human donor in good health. Some clones in this sample may be carry-over from other donors' samples.

Within the sample, this clonotype is medium-sized. The V gene is TRBV14, the J gene TRBJ2-1; no clear D. The CDR3 runs 14 residues. The V and J ends lost 0 bases and 2 bases respectively, with 5 bases between them. Germline CDR1 reads SGHDN; CDR2 reads FVKESK. The CDR3 sequence is CASSQEWAYNEQFF. CDR3 DNA sequence: TGTGCCAGCAGCCAAGAATGGGCCTACAATGAGCAGTTCTTC.

This clonotype has ten or more counts. The rearrangement uses TRBV10-3 and TRBJ2-3, with 8 bases identical to TRBD2. This CDR3 is 14 amino acids long. The germline V gene has CDR1 ENHRY and CDR2 SYGVKD. The V segment lost 9 bases and the J segment 4 bases; nucleotides outside the gene matches: 9. CDR3 region: CAIGGGGLADTQYF. The CDR3 coding sequence is TGTGCCATAGGCGGCGGGGGGCTAGCAGATACGCAGTATTTT.

This clonotype has ten or more counts. The chain employs TRBV16 and TRBJ1-1; D unresolved. The CDR3 sequence is 13 residues long. The germline V gene has CDR1 KGHSY and CDR2 FQNENV. Deletions cut 1 base from V and 1 base from J, with 4 bases between. CDR3: CASSQFENTEAFF. DNA for the CDR3: TGTGCCAGCAGCCAATTTGAGAACACTGAAGCTTTCTTT.

About this clonotype: This may stem from a read error, because a much larger clone lies one nucleotide away. V gene TRBV27 combines with J gene TRBJ2-7, with D perhaps TRBD1 (6 bases). The CDR3 runs to 15 residues. Looked up from germline, CDR1 is MNHEY and CDR2 is SMNVEV (reference sequence). For the CDR3, the DNA is TGTGCCAGCAGTTTAACCGGGCCAGGGGCTTACGAGCGGTACTTC. This translates into CASSLTGPGAYERYF.

The sample holds many counts of this clonotype. This sequence joins TRBV29-1 and TRBJ1-2, with D hard to call. The V and J ends lost 6 bases and 8 bases respectively, with 25 bases between them. The germline gives CDR1 SQVTM, CDR2 ANQGSEA. This CDR3 has 15 amino acids. The DNA for the CDR3 is TGCAGCGTGACACCCCCGGTCGGACCCATGGGGGGCTACACCTTC. Its protein is CSVTPPVGPMGGYTF.

This clonotype was found many times. At one end, the junction sequence differs from germline, possibly due to a read error. This rearrangement joins TRBV6-1 to TRBJ1-6; D call uncertain. The germline V gene encodes CDR1 MNHNS and CDR2 SASEGT. The CDR3 totals 15 residues. The CDR3 nucleotides read TGTGCCAGCACTGAACGACGTCAGGATAATTCACCCCTCCACTTT. As protein: CASTERRQDNSPLHF.

This clonotype appeared many times. J is TRBJ1-1 and V is TRBV10-3; no reliable D call. Germline V gene data show CDR1 as ENHRY and CDR2 as SYGVKD. V lost 2 bases, J lost 0 bases, and 4 bases lay in between. The CDR3 covers 13 residues. In nucleotides, the CDR3 is TGTGCCATCAGTGAGAGCATGAACACTGAAGCTTTCTTT. Translated: CAISESMNTEAFF.

This clonotype showed up many times. This chain links TRBV27 with TRBJ2-3; maybe TRBD2 (7 bases). The germline CDR1 and CDR2 sequences are MNHEY and SMNVEV (reference sequence). There are 19 residues in the CDR3. Trimming shortened V by 3 bases and J by 0 bases, and 22 bases separated the two germline ends. DNA for the CDR3: TGTGCCAGCAGTTTCGGGGGCGATATAGGGACTACTAGCACAGATACGCAGTATTTT. It codes for CASSFGGDIGTTSTDTQYF.